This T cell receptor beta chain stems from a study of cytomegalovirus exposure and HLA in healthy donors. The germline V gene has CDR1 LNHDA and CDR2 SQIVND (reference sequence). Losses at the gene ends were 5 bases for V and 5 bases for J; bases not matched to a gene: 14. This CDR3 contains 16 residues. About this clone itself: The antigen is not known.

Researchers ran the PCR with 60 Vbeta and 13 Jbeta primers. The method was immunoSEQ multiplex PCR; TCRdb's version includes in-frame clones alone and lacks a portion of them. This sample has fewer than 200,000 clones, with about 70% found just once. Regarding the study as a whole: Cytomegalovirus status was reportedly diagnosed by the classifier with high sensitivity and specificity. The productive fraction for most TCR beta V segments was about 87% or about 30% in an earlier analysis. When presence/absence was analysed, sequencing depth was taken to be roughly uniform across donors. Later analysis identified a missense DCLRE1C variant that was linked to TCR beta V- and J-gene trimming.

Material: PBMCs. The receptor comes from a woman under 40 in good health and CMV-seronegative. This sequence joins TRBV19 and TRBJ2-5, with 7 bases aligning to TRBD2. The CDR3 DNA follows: TGTGCCAGTAGTGACAGCCACGGGAGGCCGTCTGAGACCCAGTACTTC. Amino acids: CASSDSHGRPSETQYF.